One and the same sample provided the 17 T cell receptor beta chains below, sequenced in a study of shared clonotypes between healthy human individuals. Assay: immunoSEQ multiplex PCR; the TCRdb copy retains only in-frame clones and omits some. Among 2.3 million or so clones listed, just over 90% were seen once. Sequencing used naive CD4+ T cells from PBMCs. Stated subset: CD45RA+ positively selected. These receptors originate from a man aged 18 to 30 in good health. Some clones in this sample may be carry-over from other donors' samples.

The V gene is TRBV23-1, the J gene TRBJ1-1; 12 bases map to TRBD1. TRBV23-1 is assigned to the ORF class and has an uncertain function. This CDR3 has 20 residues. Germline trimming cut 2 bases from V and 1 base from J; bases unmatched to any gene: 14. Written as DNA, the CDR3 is TGCGCCAGCAGTCAAGTAGGGACAGGGGGCCCCACCCCCCAGAACACTGAAGCTTTCTTT. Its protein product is CASSQVGTGGPTPQNTEAFF.

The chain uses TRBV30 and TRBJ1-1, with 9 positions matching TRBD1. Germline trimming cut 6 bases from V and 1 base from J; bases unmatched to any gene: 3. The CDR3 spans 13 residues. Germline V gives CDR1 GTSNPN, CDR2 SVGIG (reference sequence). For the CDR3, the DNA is TGTGCCTGTCGGGGACAGGGGAACACTGAAGCTTTCTTT. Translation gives CACRGQGNTEAFF.

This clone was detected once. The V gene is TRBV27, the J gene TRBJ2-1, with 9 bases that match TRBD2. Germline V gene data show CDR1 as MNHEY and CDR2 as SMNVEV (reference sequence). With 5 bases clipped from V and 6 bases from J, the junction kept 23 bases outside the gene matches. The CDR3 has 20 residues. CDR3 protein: CASSPFSRGPSGTGINEQFF. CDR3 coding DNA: TGTGCCAGCAGTCCCTTTTCGCGGGGACCTAGCGGGACGGGCATCAATGAGCAGTTCTTC.

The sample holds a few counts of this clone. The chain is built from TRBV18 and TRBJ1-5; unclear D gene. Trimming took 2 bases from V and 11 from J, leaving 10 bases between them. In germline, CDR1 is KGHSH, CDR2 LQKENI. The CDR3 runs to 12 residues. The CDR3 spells CASSPGSRAQHF. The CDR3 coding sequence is TGTGCCAGCTCACCAGGCAGTAGGGCCCAGCATTTT.

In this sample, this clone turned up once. In DNA form, the CDR3 reads TGTGCCAGCAGCCAGGTTGGCGCAGGGATCTACGAGCAGTACTTC. Encoded protein: CASSQVGAGIYEQYF. V is TRBV5-4 and J is TRBJ2-7; D might be TRBD1 (5 bases). V shed 4 bases and J shed 3 bases, with 17 bases lying between them. Germline CDR1 reads SGHNT; CDR2 reads YYREEE (reference sequence). This CDR3 has 15 residues.

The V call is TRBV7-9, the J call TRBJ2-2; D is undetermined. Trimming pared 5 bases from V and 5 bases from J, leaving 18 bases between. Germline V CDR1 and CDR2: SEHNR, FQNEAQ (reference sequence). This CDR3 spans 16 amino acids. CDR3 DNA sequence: TGTGCCAGCAGCACACATCGAATAGGGAATACCGGGGAGCTGTTTTTT. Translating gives CASSTHRIGNTGELFF.

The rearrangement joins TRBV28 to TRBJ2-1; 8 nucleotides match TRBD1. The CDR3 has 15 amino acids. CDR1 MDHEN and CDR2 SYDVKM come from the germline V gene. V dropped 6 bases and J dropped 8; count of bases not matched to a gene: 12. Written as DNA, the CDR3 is TGTGCCAGCAGCTCACTTATGCTGGACAGGGATGAGCAGTTCTTC. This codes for CASSSLMLDRDEQFF.

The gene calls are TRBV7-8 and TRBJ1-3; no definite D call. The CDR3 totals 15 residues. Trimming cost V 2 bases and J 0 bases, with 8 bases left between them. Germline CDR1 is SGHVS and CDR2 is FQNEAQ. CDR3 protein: CASSLISASGNTIYF. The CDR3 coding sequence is TGTGCCAGCAGCTTAATTTCGGCCTCTGGAAACACCATATATTTT. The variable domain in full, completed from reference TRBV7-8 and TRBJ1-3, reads GAGVSQSPRYKVAKRGQDVALRCDPISGHVSLFWYQQALGQGPEFLTYFQNEAQLDKSGLPSDRFFAERPEGSVSTLKIQRTQQEDSAVYLCASSLISASGNTIYFGEGSWLTVV.

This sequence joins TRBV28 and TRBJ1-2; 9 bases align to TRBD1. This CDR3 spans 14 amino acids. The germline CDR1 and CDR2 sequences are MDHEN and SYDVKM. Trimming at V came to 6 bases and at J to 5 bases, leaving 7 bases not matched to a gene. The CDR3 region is CASRPTDRGYGYTF. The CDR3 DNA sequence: TGTGCCAGCAGACCAACCGACAGGGGGTATGGCTACACCTTC.

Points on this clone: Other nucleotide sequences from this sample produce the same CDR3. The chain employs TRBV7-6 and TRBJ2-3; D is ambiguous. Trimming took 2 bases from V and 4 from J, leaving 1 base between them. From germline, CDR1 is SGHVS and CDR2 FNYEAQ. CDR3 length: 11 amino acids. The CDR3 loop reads CASSLSDTQYF. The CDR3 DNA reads TGTGCCAGCAGCTTATCAGATACGCAGTATTTT.

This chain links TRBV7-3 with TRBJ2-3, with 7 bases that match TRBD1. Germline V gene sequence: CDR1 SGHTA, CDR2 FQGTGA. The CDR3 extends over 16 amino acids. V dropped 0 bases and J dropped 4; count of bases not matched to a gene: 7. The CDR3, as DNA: TGTGCCAGCAGCTTAACGGTCGACAGGGCGTCAGATACGCAGTATTTT. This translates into CASSLTVDRASDTQYF. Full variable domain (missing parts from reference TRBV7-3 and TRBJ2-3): GAGVSQTPSNKVTEKGKYVELRCDPISGHTALYWYRQSLGQGPEFLIYFQGTGAADDSGLPNDRFFAVRPEGSVSTLKIQRTERGDSAVYLCASSLTVDRASDTQYFGPGTRLTVL.

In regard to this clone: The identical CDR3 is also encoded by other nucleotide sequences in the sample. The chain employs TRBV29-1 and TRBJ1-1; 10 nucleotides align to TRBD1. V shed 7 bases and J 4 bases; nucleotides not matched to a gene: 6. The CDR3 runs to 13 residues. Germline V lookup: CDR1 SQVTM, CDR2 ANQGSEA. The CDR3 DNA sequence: TGCAGCGGAGACAGGGGGCCGGGCACTGAAGCTTTCTTT. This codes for CSGDRGPGTEAFF.

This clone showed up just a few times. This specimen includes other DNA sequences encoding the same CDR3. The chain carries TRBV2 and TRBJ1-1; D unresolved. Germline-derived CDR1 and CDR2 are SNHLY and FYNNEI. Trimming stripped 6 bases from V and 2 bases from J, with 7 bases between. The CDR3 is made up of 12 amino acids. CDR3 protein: CASSVRNTEAFF. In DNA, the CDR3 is TGTGCCAGCAGCGTTAGAAACACTGAAGCTTTCTTT.

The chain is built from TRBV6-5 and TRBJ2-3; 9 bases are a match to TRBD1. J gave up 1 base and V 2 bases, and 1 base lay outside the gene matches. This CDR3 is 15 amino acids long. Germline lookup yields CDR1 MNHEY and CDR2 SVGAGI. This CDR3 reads CASSYRDRGTDTQYF. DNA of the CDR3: TGTGCCAGCAGTTACCGGGACAGGGGCACAGATACGCAGTATTTT.

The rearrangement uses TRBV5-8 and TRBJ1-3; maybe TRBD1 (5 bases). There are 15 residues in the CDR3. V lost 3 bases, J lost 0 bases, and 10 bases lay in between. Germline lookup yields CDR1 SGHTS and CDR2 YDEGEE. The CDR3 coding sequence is TGTGCCAGCAGCTCAGTAGGGGACTCTGGAAACACCATATATTTT. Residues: CASSSVGDSGNTIYF.

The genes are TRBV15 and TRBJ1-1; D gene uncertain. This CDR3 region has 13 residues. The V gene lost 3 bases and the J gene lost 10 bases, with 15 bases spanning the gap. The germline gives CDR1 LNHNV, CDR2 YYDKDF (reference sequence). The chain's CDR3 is CATSSPGRGGAFF. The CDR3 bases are TGTGCCACCAGCAGTCCCGGCCGGGGTGGAGCTTTCTTT. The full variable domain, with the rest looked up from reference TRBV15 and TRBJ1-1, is DAMVIQNPRYQVTQFGKPVTLSCSQTLNHNVMYWYQQKSSQAPKLLFHYYDKDFNNEADTPDNFQSRRPNTSFCFLDIRSPGLGDTAMYLCATSSPGRGGAFFGQGTRLTVV.

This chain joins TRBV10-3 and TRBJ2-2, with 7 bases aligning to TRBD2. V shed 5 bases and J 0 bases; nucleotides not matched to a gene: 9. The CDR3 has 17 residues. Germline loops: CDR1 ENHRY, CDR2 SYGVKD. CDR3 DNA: TGTGCCATCAGTTCTTATGGGGGAGGGACGAACACCGGGGAGCTGTTTTTT. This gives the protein CAISSYGGGTNTGELFF.